Sequencing of this TCR beta chain was carried out in a study of cytomegalovirus exposure and HLA in healthy donors (TCRdb year 2017). About the study as a whole: An earlier analysis of a few hundred of the donors reported under 300 Gb of sequence data and about 120 million unique TCR beta sequences obtained from about 200 million T cells. An early release that covered roughly 600 HLA-typed donors contained about 300 gigabases of sequencing data and 70 million to 100 million unique TCR sequences. Of the approximately 370 genotyped donors, 75% to 85% were placed in the genetic ancestry cluster associated with self-reported Caucasian donors. The study was designed to test whether signatures of past pathogen exposure could be identified by cataloging public T cell receptors. The T cell repertoires of under 700 subjects were profiled by immunosequencing and related to cytomegalovirus serostatus. In addition to the first cohort of 666 subjects, a separate validation cohort of 100 to 150 different subjects was used. High-throughput TCR immunosequencing, statistical association of individual TCRs with disease status, and machine learning were combined to predict cytomegalovirus infection status. In a later analysis, previously published TCR beta repertoires from hundreds of donors were re-analyzed and high-resolution HLA genotyping was added so that TCR occurrence patterns could be studied. Rather than drawing on any new phenotypic data, the later analysis identified candidate immune exposures from TCR beta sequences and the way those sequences occurred across donors. To decide whether each TCR beta V gene segment behaved as functional or pseudogenic, an earlier analysis of some 570 of the donors relied on high-throughput TCR beta sequencing. Donor age, sex, ethnicity and CMV serostatus were compiled together with the repertoire data. Genome-wide SNP genotypes for about 55% of the 666 donors were used in a later genetic analysis, which treated that subset as a discovery cohort. Every discovery cohort repertoire had been produced on one sequencing platform. HLA typing covered class I and class II loci at four-digit resolution. Typing coverage differed by locus: A, B, C, DRB1 and DQB1 were typed in roughly 620-640 donors, DQA1 in 500 to 550, DPA1 in some 570, and DPB1 in roughly 450. Several DR-DQ haplotypes were handled as single units for association and clustering because linkage in the cohort was strong. On average, around 200,000 unique TCR beta nucleotide sequences were sequenced per donor among 350 to 400 genotyped donors of the cohort, with roughly 18% of those sequences being non-productive.

Libraries came from the immunoSEQ multiplex PCR assay. For the multiplex PCR, a mixture combining 60 forward primers for TCR Vbeta segments and 13 reverse primers for TCR Jbeta segments was used. The CDR3 region of rearranged TCR beta genes was amplified from genomic DNA by a multiplex PCR assay. On the Illumina HiSeq System, the amplified TCR beta libraries were sequenced as 87-base-pair reads. The paper's data handling went like this. Across the roughly 600 repertoires, a later analysis counted some 81 million unique TCR beta chains, approximately 10 million of which were shared by at least two donors. A nearest-neighbor algorithm error-corrected the raw reads and collapsed the reads into unique sequences, merging closely related sequences to remove PCR and sequencing errors. To assign V, D and J gene segments, CDR3 sequences were aligned to IMGT reference sequences. For a sequence to be retained, a match of at least six nucleotides was required to both a V gene segment and a J gene segment. A rearrangement counted as productive if the CDR3 had no stop codons and remained in frame with V and J, and every other rearrangement counted as non-productive. Following IMGT convention, CDR3 was defined as the stretch from the second conserved V-encoded cysteine to the conserved J-encoded phenylalanine. Sequences without an unambiguous match to a single V gene segment were excluded from the earlier analysis of about 630 of the donors. In an earlier analysis of roughly 500 of the donors, V segments were called functional above 56.7% productive rearrangements and were called segregating when the between-donor standard deviation exceeded 5%. A statistical classification framework was built to diagnose cytomegalovirus status from the catalog of TCR beta chain sequences. In a later analysis, V and J genes were assigned by comparing TCR nucleotide sequences against IMGT/GENE-DB human TR gene sequences. A later analysis assigned CDR3 sequences and most-parsimonious VDJ recombination scenarios with the TCRdist pipeline. In a later analysis, each TCR beta chain was defined by its CDR3 amino acid sequence together with its V-gene family, and reads lacking a unique V-gene family were excluded. In a later analysis, a few hundred highly shared, low-generation-probability nucleotide sequences were removed to address suspected cross-contamination and a sequencing artifact. A later analysis calculated a clonal expansion index for each public chain from normalized within-repertoire ranks of inferred template counts. In a later analysis, generation probabilities were computed with a VDJ recombination model fitted to out-of-frame rearrangements, and the resulting probabilities were checked against IGoR. Hypergeometric tests were used in a later analysis to score TCR-TCR, TCR-HLA and TCR-CMV co-occurrence, with a repertoire-size bias correction applied to the TCR pairs. In a later analysis, false discovery rates were estimated by permuting HLA or CMV assignments 20 times. A later analysis grouped co-occurring TCRs with DBSCAN, adding TCRdist sequence similarity when clustering within HLA-allele-positive subsets. Repertoires with fewer than 30,000 or more than 120,000 public chains, plus five repertoires with anomalous nucleotide sharing, were excluded from co-occurrence clustering. TCRdb took this table from immuneACCESS and kept in-frame rearrangements with V and J called. Such tables lack part of the clones; where checked against another copy, unresolved V genes explain under half of the gap, and the rest is unexplained. The DNA gave D and trimming, while V, J and clone size come from that table. In this sample the table shows roughly 250,000 clones, just under 85% of which occur a single time. The ten largest make up 2% to 2.5% of the sample.

Regarding this clone: Its cognate antigen has yet to be identified. One base away there is no much larger clone; base qualities are not given.

The cohort was made up of roughly 670 healthy bone marrow donors. All cohort members were sampled while nominally healthy, although unrecorded immune exposures were likely present. The donor was CMV seropositive and was included in the group of around 300 seropositive cohort members. Every donor gave a peripheral blood sample, and the peripheral blood mononuclear cells from that sample were used for TCR beta sequencing. Genomic DNA was extracted from the blood cell samples with the Qiagen DNeasy Blood Extraction Kit. Broader findings and caveats from the paper: In this cohort, only TCR beta chains were sequenced, and detectable features were limited by the absence of alpha or paired-chain data. A later analysis found that most CMV-associated TCR beta chains appeared HLA-restricted, with HLA associations seemingly driven largely by CMV exposure. Compared with the roughly 700-donor mean, donors in an Asian-associated ancestry cluster had fewer N-insertions in productive TCRs, according to a later genetic analysis. In a later analysis, HLA-associated TCR beta chains were found to be more clonally expanded and to have lower generation probabilities than equally common non-associated chains. A later analysis found that TCR association rates varied across HLA loci, with DRB1 alleles showing the most associated TCRs and HLA-C alleles the fewest. Specific HLA alleles were associated with 16,951 TCR beta sequences at a false discovery rate of 0.05 in a later analysis. The sequencing pipeline was judged likely to have produced a cluster of highly shared sequence variants as a technical artifact. Most TCR sequences were seen in very few donors, while some public TCRs were found in many individuals. Several of the top co-occurrence clusters appeared to be linked to parvovirus B19, influenza, CMV and Epstein-Barr virus, according to a later analysis. Some 16 rarely observed V segments, including chromosome 9 orphons, were excluded from the earlier analysis of some 590 of the donors because counts were too low. Linkage disequilibrium might explain the correlated functional status among segregating V segments, but an unknown experimental factor could not be excluded. HLA typing was unavailable for some donors at each locus, so association tests used only the typed subset. In an earlier analysis of some 550 of the donors, most TCR beta V segments were observed in productive rearrangements about 90% or about 30% of the time, broadly matching IMGT annotations. The classifier was reported to diagnose cytomegalovirus status with high specificity and sensitivity in both the original and validation cohorts. V-gene and J-gene trimming of TCR beta chains was associated with a missense DCLRE1C variant in a later genetic analysis, and the association was replicated in an independent cohort. In vitro tests confirmed that three of the cytomegalovirus-associated TCR beta chains recognize cytomegalovirus antigens. The study gave a list of 150 to 200 TCR beta chains associated with cytomegalovirus. According to the authors, the approach could potentially be generalized to other disease states and immunological phenotypes. A further reported finding was that TCR beta sequences accurately predicted the HLA-A and HLA-B alleles for most subjects in the first cohort. The only immune exposure information available for the cohort was CMV serostatus. When HLA alleles, especially DR and DQ, strongly co-occurred, TCR associations were difficult to assign to individual alleles. The presence/absence analyses assumed that sequencing depth was roughly uniform across donors, and that assumption may not be true. Some IMGT-functional V segments, including TRBV6-2 and TRBV6-3, could not be distinguished by the 87-base-pair reads and were therefore excluded.

The CDR3 measures 15 amino acids from cysteine to phenylalanine. CDR3 DNA only is kept here, 45 bases in frame from base 1. The germline V gene (reference sequence) specifies SGHNT as CDR1 and YYREEE as CDR2. Input material: PBMCs. This TCR was sampled from a woman aged 35 to 49 in good health and CMV-seropositive. The chain is encoded by TRBV5-4 joined to TRBJ2-5; D gene: possibly TRBD1, on 6 matching bases. The end of the DNA aligns better with TRBJ2-7, so the J call may be wrong. The bases read TGTGCCAGCAGCTTGACCCAGGGGACCCCCTACGAGCAGTACTTC. This encodes CASSLTQGTPYEQYF.